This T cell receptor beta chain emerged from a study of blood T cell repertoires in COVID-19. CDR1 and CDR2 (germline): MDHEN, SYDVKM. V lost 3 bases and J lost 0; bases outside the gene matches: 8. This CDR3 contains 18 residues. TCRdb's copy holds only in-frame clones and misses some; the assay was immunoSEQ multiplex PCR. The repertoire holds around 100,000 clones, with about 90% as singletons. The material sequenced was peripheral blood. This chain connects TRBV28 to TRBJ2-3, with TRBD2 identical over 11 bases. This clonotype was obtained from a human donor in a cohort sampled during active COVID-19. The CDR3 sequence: CASSLLAGGITSTDTQYF. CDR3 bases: TGTGCCAGCAGTTTGCTAGCGGGGGGAATAACTAGCACAGATACGCAGTATTTT.